One and the same sample provided the 4 T cell receptor beta chains below, sequenced in a study of blood T cell repertoires in COVID-19. Repertoires were generated with immunoSEQ multiplex PCR, while TCRdb's copy carries only in-frame clones and drops some. The sample records about 270,000 clones, 70% to 90% being singletons. Sequencing used PBMCs or T cells enriched from blood (not recorded which). Receptors were obtained from a young woman with acute COVID-19.

V and J are TRBV24-1 and TRBJ1-1; 8 nucleotides line up with TRBD1. V shed 3 bases, J shed 6 bases, and the junction held 2 bases outside the gene matches. CDR3 length equals 13 residues. Germline assignment: CDR1 KGHDR and CDR2 SFDVKD. CDR3 in DNA: TGTGCCACCAGTGATGCAGGGGGCTCTGAAGCTTTCTTT. Protein: CATSDAGGSEAFF.

The J gene is TRBJ1-4, the V gene TRBV5-1; TRBD1 is a possible D gene (5 bases). The germline V gene encodes CDR1 SGHRS and CDR2 YFSETQ. V was pared by 4 bases and J by 6 bases, with 16 bases between. CDR3 length: 15 residues. This chain's CDR3 is CASSAHRTSDEKLFF. The CDR3 coding sequence is TGCGCCAGCAGCGCCCACAGGACGAGCGATGAAAAACTGTTTTTT.

This clone was seen just once. This chain connects TRBV27 to TRBJ1-6; 9 bases are a match to TRBD1. Germline V gene lookup returns CDR1 MNHEY and CDR2 SMNVEV (reference sequence). The J segment lost 8 bases and the V segment lost 1 base, leaving 3 bases of the junction unmatched. This CDR3 is built from 15 residues. The CDR3 coding sequence is TGTGCCAGCAGTTTATACAGGGGGCAGGATTCACCCCTCCACTTT. Protein product: CASSLYRGQDSPLHF.

The chain combines TRBV6-5 with TRBJ2-3; 11 nucleotides match TRBD1. The V and J ends lost 6 bases and 7 bases, in that order; junction bases with no gene match: 6. The CDR3 consists of 14 residues. Germline CDR1 MNHEY, CDR2 SVGAGI. CDR3: CASSQDRGPYTQYF. CDR3 sequence (DNA): TGTGCCAGCAGCCAGGACAGGGGGCCTTATACGCAGTATTTT.